This TCR beta chain was retrieved from a study of shared clonotypes between healthy human individuals. The CDR3 runs 15 residues. V lost 1 base and J 3 bases, leaving 10 bases between the germline ends. Germline V gene data show CDR1 as MNHNS and CDR2 as SASEGT. The assay was immunoSEQ multiplex PCR, and TCRdb's table has in-frame clones only and misses some. This repertoire shows roughly 650,000 clones, roughly 97% found once; its top ten account for around 0.057%. The receptor was isolated from a woman aged 25 to 45 in good health. The chain links TRBV6-1 to TRBJ2-1, with D uncertain. Sequenced material: naive CD4+ T cells sorted from blood. Subset reported: CD45RA+ positively selected. CDR3 nucleotides: TGTGCCAGCAGTGAAGATCAGTTCCGCTACAATGAGCAGTTCTTC. Its protein is CASSEDQFRYNEQFF.